This T cell receptor beta chain was sequenced for a study of shared clonotypes between healthy human individuals. About the research overall: Donors consisted of two women and a few men between 18 and 49.

There are 15 residues in the CDR3. J lost 6 bases, V lost 4 bases, and 7 bases had no gene match. Germline V lookup: CDR1 SGHRS, CDR2 YFSETQ. Assay: immunoSEQ multiplex PCR; the TCRdb copy retains only in-frame clones and omits some. Of about 2.4 million clones in the sample, 80% to 95% were seen once. This chain joins TRBV5-1 and TRBJ1-4, with 9 bases identical to TRBD1. The source material was naive CD4+ T cells from PBMCs. The subset denotes: CD45RA+ positively selected. The receptor's source is a man younger than 30 in good health. Some clones in this sample may be carry-over from other donors' samples. In nucleotides, the CDR3 is TGCGCCAGCAGCGAAGTGACAGGGGGAGATGAAAAACTGTTTTTT. This sequence encodes CASSEVTGGDEKLFF.